This T cell receptor beta chain appears in the sequencing data of a study of T cell repertoires in ileal Crohn's disease. Study information: Patients had a median roughly 8-year disease duration, and under 45% were active smokers. Postoperative therapy was given to about half: 11 thiopurines, around 17 anti-TNF agents. Findings and limits, study-wide: Compared with non-smokers, active smokers at surgery showed more clonal expansions. Mucosal expansions were suggested to be mainly CD8 T cells.

TCRdb keeps only in-frame clones here, not all; method: immunoSEQ multiplex PCR. Here the sample spans under 20,000 clones, roughly 83% being singletons. The germline V gene encodes CDR1 SGHTA and CDR2 FQGNSA. The ends were cut back, 6 bases at V and 3 bases at J, with 6 bases in the middle. The CDR3 contains 11 residues. This clone was seen a handful of times. The antigen is unknown. The same CDR3 arises from other DNA sequences in this sample as well. The chain recombines TRBV7-2 with TRBJ2-7, with D hard to call. This TCR derives from an adult with Crohn's disease. Sample: ileal tissue. The CDR3 here is CASSSYYEQYF. The CDR3, as DNA: TGTGCCAGCAGTTCCTACTACGAGCAGTACTTC.